This entry lists 14 T cell receptor beta chains sequenced from one sample in a study of blood T cell repertoires in COVID-19. Clones were sequenced by immunoSEQ multiplex PCR, and TCRdb holds only the in-frame ones, with some missing. The table lists tens of thousands of clones, about 87% of them singletons. Sequencing was carried out using peripheral blood. These receptors originate from a human donor in a cohort sampled during active COVID-19.

This chain connects TRBV5-1 to TRBJ2-7; 7 nucleotides align to TRBD1. Germline lookup yields CDR1 SGHRS and CDR2 YFSETQ. The CDR3 totals 14 residues. V gave up 0 bases and J gave up 3 bases; unmatched junction bases: 3. Here the CDR3 reads CASSLGQGSYEQYF. The CDR3 DNA follows: TGCGCCAGCAGCTTGGGACAGGGAAGCTACGAGCAGTACTTC.

The chain uses TRBV19 and TRBJ1-2; the D gene is possibly TRBD1 (6 bases). This CDR3 is 14 amino acids long. CDR1 and CDR2 from the germline V gene are LNHDA and SQIVND (reference sequence). V dropped 10 bases and J dropped 7 bases, with 22 bases sitting between them. The CDR3 is CAIQQGRLPGGYTF. The DNA of the CDR3 is TGTGCCATTCAACAGGGCCGACTACCGGGTGGCTACACCTTC.

The J gene is TRBJ1-1, the V gene TRBV21-1. TRBV21-1 represents a pseudogene. The CDR3 runs 12 residues. DNA for the CDR3: TGTGCCAGCAGCAAAGGCGGCACTGAAGCTTTCTTT. Translated, it gives CASSKGGTEAFF.

This chain joins TRBV28 and TRBJ1-2; weak D call: TRBD1 (5 bases). Germline-derived CDR1 and CDR2 are MDHEN and SYDVKM. The V end lost 5 bases, the J end lost 2 bases, and 9 bases lay between the germline ends. The CDR3 consists of 13 residues. The CDR3 nucleotides are TGTGCCAGCAGTCAGGGAGGGAACTATGGCTACACCTTC. Residues: CASSQGGNYGYTF.

This clone was counted once. The chain uses TRBV5-4 and TRBJ1-1, with 7 nucleotides matching TRBD1. The J segment lost 0 bases and the V segment lost 4 bases, leaving 9 bases of the junction unmatched. This CDR3 is 16 amino acids long. Per germline, CDR1 SGHNT and CDR2 YYREEE (reference sequence). The CDR3 loop is CASSLGTASLNTEAFF. Here the CDR3 DNA reads TGTGCCAGCAGCCTCGGGACAGCGTCGCTGAACACTGAAGCTTTCTTT.

The J gene is TRBJ2-1, the V gene TRBV5-1; TRBD2 matches at 12 bases. The CDR3 is made up of 17 amino acids. V lost 0 bases to trimming and J lost 9 bases; unmatched junction nucleotides: 10. The germline gives CDR1 SGHRS, CDR2 YFSETQ. The DNA of the CDR3 is TGCGCCAGCAGCTTGGGCGAGACTAGCGGGGGAGGGCGTGAGCAGTTCTTC. Translated: CASSLGETSGGGREQFF.

Only one count was recorded for this clone. The chain employs TRBV5-4 and TRBJ2-1; D uncertain. Trimming removed 0 bases at V and 8 bases at J, with 15 bases between. This CDR3 has 15 residues. CDR1 is SGHNT, CDR2 YYREEE, per germline (reference sequence). The CDR3 DNA is TGTGCCAGCAGCTTGGGCAGGCCACCCGTCGATGAGCAGTTCTTC. Protein sequence: CASSLGRPPVDEQFF.

The J gene is TRBJ2-1, the V gene TRBV5-1; D is uncertain. The CDR3 has 15 residues. Trimming left V 0 bases short and J 4 bases short, with 11 bases between. Per germline, CDR1 SGHRS and CDR2 YFSETQ. The CDR3 loop reads CASSLDPRTYNEQFF. The DNA for the CDR3 is TGCGCCAGCAGCTTGGATCCTAGAACTTACAATGAGCAGTTCTTC.

The chain couples TRBV5-4 to TRBJ2-7, with D hard to call. Trimming took 2 bases from V and 6 from J, leaving 9 bases between them. This CDR3 region has 12 residues. The germline V gene has CDR1 SGHNT and CDR2 YYREEE (reference sequence). The CDR3 region is CASSLPASEQYF. The CDR3 DNA follows: TGTGCCAGCAGCTTACCCGCTAGCGAGCAGTACTTC.

The table lists this clone with a count of one. V and J are TRBV24-1 and TRBJ1-2; D ambiguous. The CDR3 runs 16 residues. The germline V gene has CDR1 KGHDR and CDR2 SFDVKD. V was clipped by 3 bases and J by 4 bases, with 17 bases between them. The CDR3 DNA is TGTGCCACCAGTGATCCTACTTACAGTGGTGGCTATGGCTACACCTTC. Translating it yields CATSDPTYSGGYGYTF.

The V and J genes are TRBV24-1 and TRBJ2-1; 10 nucleotides align to TRBD1. The ends lost 4 bases at V and 1 base at J; junction bases unmatched: 3. There are 16 residues in the CDR3. Germline CDR1 reads KGHDR; CDR2 reads SFDVKD. CDR3 amino acids: CATSDPDRGSYNEQFF. The CDR3 region has the DNA TGTGCCACCAGTGACCCGGACAGGGGGTCCTACAATGAGCAGTTCTTC.

There are a few counts of this clone. V is TRBV4-3 and J is TRBJ2-1; maybe TRBD2 (6 bases). This CDR3 contains 13 residues. Per germline, CDR1 LGHNA and CDR2 YSLEER. Trimming removed 1 base from V and 6 bases from J, with 7 bases in between. The CDR3 DNA sequence: TGCGCCAGCAGCCAAGGACTAGTCAATGAGCAGTTCTTC. It codes for CASSQGLVNEQFF.

The sample holds a few counts of this clone. The chain recombines TRBV3-1 (or the pseudogene TRBV3-2) with TRBJ1-2, with D unclear. The germline CDR1 and CDR2 sequences are LGHDT and YNNKEL (reference sequence). V was clipped by 1 base and J by 2 bases, with 5 bases between them. This CDR3 is 13 amino acids long. The CDR3 DNA reads TGTGCCAGCAGCCAAGCTTCGAACTATGGCTACACCTTC. Translation: CASSQASNYGYTF.

The J gene is TRBJ2-1, the V gene TRBV9; the match to TRBD1 covers 10 bases. With 3 bases clipped from V and 9 bases from J, the junction kept 12 bases outside the gene matches. The length of the CDR3 is 16 residues. Germline V gives CDR1 SGDLS, CDR2 YYNGEE. CDR3 DNA sequence: TGTGCCAGCAGCGAGAACCCCGGGACAGGGGCGGGTGAGCAGTTCTTC. It yields the protein CASSENPGTGAGEQFF.